The entry that follows covers one TCR beta chain sequence. Antigen specificity is unknown. Relative to the germline gene, one junction end is altered; a read error may explain this. The entry originates in a study of tumor-infiltrating lymphocytes in primary liver carcinoma. About the research overall: Spanning 30 to 69 years of age, the patients were men and women.

Bulk tissue was left unsorted, and RNA and DNA were co-extracted from 20-30 mg of it. Subjects presented with primary liver carcinoma managed by surgical resection. The study, taken as a whole, reports: A significantly higher top-250-clone fraction was found in tumors than in blood (p = 0.039). Tumor-adjacent and tumor-blood pairs shared a smaller degree of overlap than tumor region pairs.

Constant-region priming of around 500 ng total RNA yielded TCR beta cDNA. Slightly modified ARM-PCR, run as three nested multiplex PCR rounds, produced the TCR beta libraries. From the multiplex PCR reads, TCRdb called clonotypes with MiXCR, one entry per CDR3 protein. Among about 120,000 distinct CDR3 sequences listed, around 70% were seen once. The sequencing sample was made of tumor-adjacent normal liver tissue. The TCR was taken from a woman aged 60-70 years with primary liver carcinoma and hepatitis B virus infection.

This chain's CDR3 is CASSLMQGDTDTQYF. In DNA, the CDR3 is TGTGCCAGCAGCTTAATGCAGGGGGACACAGATACGCAATATTTT. V and J are TRBV11-2 and TRBJ2-3; TRBD1 matches 7 bases. The germline V gene has CDR1 SGHAT and CDR2 FQNNGV. There are 15 residues in the CDR3.